This T cell receptor (beta chain) was recovered during a study of spatial heterogeneity in lung cancer. About the research overall: The study consistently detected more beta-chain than alpha-chain sequences. Study-wide findings and caveats: At tumor resection, ubiquitous expanded TCRs were detected in blood more often than later.

Unique molecular identifiers, one per molecule, were present on every TCR cDNA molecule. TCRdb independently ran MiXCR on the 5' RACE reads; one entry per CDR3 protein. Of tens of thousands of distinct CDR3 sequences in the sample, approximately 12% were seen once. Points on this clonotype: The antigen remains undetermined.

Time point indicated: sample taken at primary tumor resection. No cell sorting; template was whole RNA from tumor, lung tissue or PBMC. Untreated early-stage non-small cell lung cancer patients, approximately 79 in total, were the donors. The receptor was isolated from a male donor with early-stage non-small cell lung cancer. Sample: PBMCs, taken at surgery.

CDR3 sequence (DNA): TGTGCCAGCAGCGTAGCCAGAGGGAACAATGAGCAGTTCTTC. Encoded protein: CASSVARGNNEQFF. The chain carries TRBV7-3 and TRBJ2-1; perhaps TRBD2 as D (5 bases). The CDR3 contains 14 residues. V was clipped by 5 bases and J by 5 bases, with 13 bases between them. Germline V gene sequence: CDR1 SGHTA, CDR2 FQGTGA.